Reported below is one TCR beta chain. The data stem from a study of blood T cell repertoires in COVID-19. About the research overall: Samples taken during acute and convalescent COVID-19 were collected in the United States, Italy and Spain. PBMCs, B-cell-depleted T cells, or T cells provided the cDNA or gDNA that made up the material.

As processed by the authors: Researchers report that nucleated cell counts were estimated from reference gene primer amplification. The data were produced by immunoSEQ multiplex PCR, yet TCRdb's version contains in-frame clones alone and is incomplete. V and J calls and clone size follow that table, whereas D and trimming were derived from the DNA. The sample has 140,000 or so clones; approximately 80% are singletons. J was trimmed by 0 bases and V by 4 bases; bases with no gene match: 3. The CDR3 loop spans 14 amino acids. Germline V gene lookup returns CDR1 SGHNT and CDR2 YYREEE (reference sequence).

The chain couples TRBV5-4 to TRBJ1-1, with 7 bases fitting TRBD1. This clonotype originated in a woman of 80 years or more with acute or convalescent COVID-19. Material: peripheral blood. CDR3 sequence (DNA): TGTGCCAGCAGCCCGGACAGGATGAACACTGAAGCTTTCTTT. This codes for CASSPDRMNTEAFF.